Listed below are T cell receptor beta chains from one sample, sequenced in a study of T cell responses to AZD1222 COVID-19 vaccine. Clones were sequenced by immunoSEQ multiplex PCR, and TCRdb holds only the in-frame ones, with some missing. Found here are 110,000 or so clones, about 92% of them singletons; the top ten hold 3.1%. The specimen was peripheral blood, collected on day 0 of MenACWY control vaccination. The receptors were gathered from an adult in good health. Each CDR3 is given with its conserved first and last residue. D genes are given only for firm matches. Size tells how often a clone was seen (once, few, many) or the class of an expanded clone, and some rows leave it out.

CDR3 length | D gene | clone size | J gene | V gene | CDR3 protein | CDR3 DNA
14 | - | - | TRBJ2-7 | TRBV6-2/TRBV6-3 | CASSYPDTNYEQYF | TGTGCCAGCAGTTATCCGGACACTAACTACGAGCAGTACTTC
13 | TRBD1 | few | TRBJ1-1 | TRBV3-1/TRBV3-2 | CASSPTGERKAFF | TGTGCCAGCAGCCCCACAGGGGAAAGGAAAGCTTTCTTT
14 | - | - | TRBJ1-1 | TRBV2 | CASRGGLGSTEAFF | TGTGCCAGCAGGGGGGGACTAGGAAGCACTGAAGCTTTCTTT
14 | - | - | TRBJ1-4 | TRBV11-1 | CASSLPENNEKLFF | TGTGCCAGCAGCTTACCGGAGAATAATGAAAAACTGTTTTTT
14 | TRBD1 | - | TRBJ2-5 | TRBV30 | CAWRLQGAWETQYF | TGTGCCTGGAGGCTACAGGGGGCTTGGGAGACCCAGTACTTC
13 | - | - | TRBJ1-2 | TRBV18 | CASSPPGVGGYTF | TGTGCCAGCTCACCACCAGGGGTAGGCGGCTACACCTTC
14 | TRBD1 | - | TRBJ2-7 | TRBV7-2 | CASSPHRGPNEQYF | TGTGCCAGCAGCCCCCACAGGGGGCCCAACGAGCAGTACTTC
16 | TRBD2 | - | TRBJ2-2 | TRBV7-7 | CASSRTSGVNTGELFF | TGTGCTAGCAGCCGGACTAGCGGGGTGAACACCGGGGAGCTGTTTTTT
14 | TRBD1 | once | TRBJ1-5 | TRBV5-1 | CASSPGGSNQPQHF | TGCGCCAGCAGCCCAGGGGGCTCCAATCAGCCCCAGCATTTT
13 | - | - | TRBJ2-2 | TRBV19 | CATAGPNTGELFF | TGTGCCACCGCGGGGCCAAACACCGGGGAGCTGTTTTTT
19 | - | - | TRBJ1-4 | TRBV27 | CASSLKSNYGQLILEKLFF | TGTGCCAGCAGTTTGAAATCCAACTACGGACAGCTAATATTGGAAAAACTGTTTTTT
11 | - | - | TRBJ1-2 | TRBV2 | CASSVPDGYTF | TGTGCCAGCAGTGTCCCGGATGGCTACACCTTC
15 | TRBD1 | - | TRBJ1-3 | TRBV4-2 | CASSQGDRAGNTIYF | TGTGCCAGCAGCCAAGGTGACAGGGCTGGAAACACCATATATTTT
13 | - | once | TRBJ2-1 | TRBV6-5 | CASSYSARGEQFF | TGTGCCAGCAGTTACTCAGCCCGTGGGGAGCAGTTCTTC
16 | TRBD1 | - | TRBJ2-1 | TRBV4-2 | CASSQLSGQGGNEQFF | TGTGCCAGCAGCCAGCTATCGGGACAGGGAGGCAATGAGCAGTTCTTC
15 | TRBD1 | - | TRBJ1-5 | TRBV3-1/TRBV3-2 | CASSQGQGYNQPQHF | TGTGCCAGCAGCCAGGGACAGGGATACAATCAGCCCCAGCATTTT
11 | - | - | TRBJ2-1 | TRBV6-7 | CASKGGGEQFF | TGTGCCAGCAAGGGGGGCGGAGAGCAGTTCTTC
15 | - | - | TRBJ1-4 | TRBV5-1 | CASSLALGGEEKLFF | TGCGCCAGCAGCTTGGCCTTGGGGGGTGAGGAAAAACTGTTTTTT
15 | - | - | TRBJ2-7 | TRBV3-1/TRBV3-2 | CASSRGVGDSYEQYF | TGTGCCAGCAGCCGCGGGGTGGGGGACTCCTACGAGCAGTACTTC
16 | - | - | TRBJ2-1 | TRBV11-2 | CASSYGRGHDRNEQFF | TGTGCCAGCAGCTACGGCAGGGGCCACGACCGAAATGAGCAGTTCTTC
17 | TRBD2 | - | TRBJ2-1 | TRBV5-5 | CASSQPIRLAGSLGQFF | TGTGCCAGCAGCCAACCGATTAGACTAGCGGGGAGTCTGGGGCAGTTCTTC